This T cell receptor (beta chain) was captured by sequencing in a study of cytomegalovirus exposure and HLA in healthy donors (dated by TCRdb to 2017 to 2019). General notes on the study: According to an earlier analysis of several hundred of the donors, about 180 million T cells yielded 90 million to 140 million unique TCR beta sequences and less than 300 Gb of sequence data. An early release that covered about 640 HLA-typed donors contained approximately 320 gigabases of sequencing data and tens of millions of unique TCR sequences. Among the approximately 420 genotyped donors, about 83% belonged to the genetic ancestry cluster associated with self-reported Caucasian donors. The aim of the study was to test whether cataloging public T cell receptors could identify signatures of past pathogen exposure. The study profiled the T cell repertoires of more than 500 subjects by immunosequencing and related them to cytomegalovirus serostatus. Along with the approximately 700-subject first cohort, a separate validation cohort of over a hundred different subjects was used. The study combined high-throughput TCR immunosequencing, statistical association of individual TCRs with disease status, and machine learning to predict cytomegalovirus infection status. To study patterns of TCR occurrence, a later analysis re-analyzed previously published TCR beta repertoires from 600 to 750 donors and added high-resolution HLA genotyping. Rather than drawing on any new phenotypic data, the later analysis identified candidate immune exposures from TCR beta sequences and the way those sequences occurred across donors. An earlier analysis of 500 to 750 of the donors applied high-throughput TCR beta sequencing to assess whether each TCR beta V gene segment acted as functional or pseudogenic. Alongside the repertoire data, information on donor age, sex, ethnicity and CMV serostatus was compiled. Genome-wide SNP genotypes for about three fifths of the roughly 670 donors were used in a later genetic analysis, which treated that subset as a discovery cohort. Every repertoire in the discovery cohort had been generated on one and the same sequencing platform. Both class I and class II loci were covered by HLA typing, at four-digit resolution. The number of typed donors differed by locus: about 620-630 for A, B, C, DRB1 and DQB1; 500 to 550 for DQA1; around 610 for DPA1; and about 470 for DPB1. A handful of DR-DQ haplotypes were handled as single units for association and clustering because linkage in the cohort was strong. Across approximately 400 genotyped donors of the cohort, an average of 235,054 unique TCR beta nucleotide sequences per donor were sequenced, and roughly 20% of those sequences were non-productive. Results and caveats for the whole study, not just this receptor: In a later analysis, several top co-occurrence clusters were reported to appear linked to parvovirus B19, influenza, CMV and Epstein-Barr virus. Cytomegalovirus status was reported to be diagnosed by the classifier with high specificity and sensitivity in both the original and validation cohorts. Because HLA typing was missing for some donors at each locus, association tests included only the typed subset. A group of highly shared sequence variants was considered likely to be a technical artifact of the sequencing pipeline. Only TCR beta chains were sequenced in this cohort, and the absence of alpha or paired-chain data limited detectable features. Three of the identified cytomegalovirus-associated TCR beta chains were confirmed in vitro to be specific for cytomegalovirus antigens. The 87-base-pair reads could not distinguish some IMGT-functional V segments, including TRBV6-2 and TRBV6-3, so those segments were excluded. At a false discovery rate of 0.05, a later analysis linked 15,000 to 20,000 TCR beta sequences to specific HLA alleles. Roughly uniform sequencing depth across donors was assumed in presence/absence analyses, although this assumption may not hold. According to a later genetic analysis, donors in an Asian-associated ancestry cluster had fewer N-insertions in productive TCRs than the approximately 670-donor mean. Immune exposure information for the cohort was limited to CMV serostatus. The authors suggested that the approach could potentially be generalized to other disease states and immunological phenotypes. Linkage disequilibrium might explain the correlated functional status among segregating V segments, but an unknown experimental factor could not be excluded. An earlier analysis of approximately 540 of the donors showed that most TCR beta V segments appeared in productive rearrangements either about 87% or about 30% of the time, which broadly matched IMGT annotations. A further reported finding was that TCR beta sequences accurately predicted the HLA-A and HLA-B alleles for most subjects in the first cohort. Most CMV-associated TCR beta chains appeared to be HLA-restricted in a later analysis, and the HLA associations seemed to be driven largely by CMV exposure. According to a later analysis, TCR association rates differed among HLA loci, with DRB1 alleles showing the most associated TCRs and HLA-C alleles showing the fewest. Some 15 rarely observed V segments, including chromosome 9 orphons, were excluded from the earlier analysis of approximately 500 of the donors because counts were too low. Most TCR sequences were seen in very few donors, while some public TCRs were found in many individuals. A later analysis found that HLA-associated TCR beta chains were more clonally expanded and had lower generation probabilities than equally common non-associated chains. Assigning TCR associations to individual alleles was difficult when HLA alleles, especially DR and DQ, strongly co-occurred. In the study, 150 to 200 TCR beta chains were listed as associated with cytomegalovirus. V-gene and J-gene trimming of TCR beta chains was associated with a missense DCLRE1C variant in a later genetic analysis, and the association was replicated in an independent cohort.

The cohort consisted of more than 650 healthy bone marrow donors. At the time of sampling, every cohort member was nominally healthy, though immune exposures that went unrecorded were likely present. The donor tested CMV seronegative, placing the donor among the roughly 340 seronegative members of the cohort. A peripheral blood sample was provided by each donor, and peripheral blood mononuclear cells were used for TCR beta sequencing. The Qiagen DNeasy Blood Extraction Kit was used to extract genomic DNA from the blood cell samples. Preparation of the library involved the immunoSEQ multiplex PCR assay. The multiplex PCR relied on a mix of 60 forward primers for TCR Vbeta segments and 13 reverse primers for TCR Jbeta segments. A multiplex PCR assay on genomic DNA amplified the CDR3 region of rearranged TCR beta genes. The Illumina HiSeq System was used to sequence the amplified TCR beta libraries as 87-base-pair reads. The authors' analysis ran thus. In a later analysis, tens of millions of unique TCR beta chains were counted across the roughly 670 repertoires, and around 11 million of these chains were shared by at least two donors. Raw reads were error-corrected and collapsed into unique sequences by a nearest-neighbor algorithm in which closely related sequences were merged to remove PCR and sequencing errors. CDR3 sequences were aligned to IMGT reference sequences to assign V, D and J gene segments. For a sequence to be retained, at least a six-nucleotide match to both a V gene segment and a J gene segment was required. A rearrangement counted as productive if the CDR3 had no stop codons and remained in frame with V and J, and every other rearrangement counted as non-productive. CDR3 was defined by IMGT convention, running from the second conserved V-encoded cysteine to the conserved J-encoded phenylalanine. Sequences without an unambiguous match to a single V gene segment were excluded from the earlier analysis of over 500 of the donors. In an earlier analysis of about 590 of the donors, a V segment was called functional when productive rearrangements were above 56.7%, and segregating when the standard deviation between donors exceeded 5%. A statistical classification framework was developed to diagnose cytomegalovirus status using the catalog of TCR beta chain sequences. V and J gene assignment, in a later analysis, came from comparing TCR nucleotide sequences with IMGT/GENE-DB human TR gene sequences. In a later analysis, CDR3 sequences and most-parsimonious VDJ recombination scenarios were assigned using the TCRdist pipeline. In a later analysis, every TCR beta chain was defined by the combination of its CDR3 amino acid sequence and its V-gene family, and reads without a unique V-gene family were dropped. As a way to deal with suspected cross-contamination and a sequencing artifact, a later analysis dropped roughly 600 nucleotide sequences that were highly shared and had low generation probability. A later analysis calculated a clonal expansion index for each public chain from normalized within-repertoire ranks of inferred template counts. In a later analysis, generation probabilities were computed using a VDJ recombination model fitted to out-of-frame rearrangements, and the results were checked against IGoR. In a later analysis, hypergeometric tests were used to score TCR-TCR, TCR-HLA and TCR-CMV co-occurrence, with a repertoire-size bias correction applied to TCR pairs. A later analysis estimated false discovery rates by permuting HLA or CMV assignments 20 times. In a later analysis, co-occurring TCRs were grouped with DBSCAN, and TCRdist sequence similarity was added when clustering was performed within HLA-allele-positive subsets. Repertoires with fewer than 30,000 or more than 120,000 public chains were left out of co-occurrence clustering, as were four to six repertoires with anomalous nucleotide sharing. TCRdb limited this immuneACCESS table to in-frame rearrangements with V and J called. A share of clones is missing; checked studies link under half to unresolved V genes, and the rest is unexplained. V and J calls and clone size are copied from that table; D and trimming were computed from the DNA. This sample gives some 120,000 clones in total; about 69% of them show up just once. 1.6% of the sample comes from the top ten.

Spanning cysteine to phenylalanine, the CDR3 consists of 15 amino acids. Just CDR3 DNA is preserved here, 45 bases in frame from base 1. Reading the germline V gene gives CDR1 MNHNS and CDR2 SASEGT. Trimming at the junction amounts to 2 bases on V and 4 bases on J, and the germline ends lie 12 bases apart. Turning to this clone: This receptor's antigen is unknown. No per-base quality is available; no much larger clone lies one base away.

Here the chain combines TRBV6-1 and TRBJ1-5; the D region possibly corresponds to TRBD1 (6 bases align). This TCR was recovered from a woman between 18 and 30 years old in good health and CMV-seronegative. Sequenced sample: PBMCs. The base sequence is TGTGCCAGCAGTGAAAGGGGGACCACGAATCAGCCCCAGCATTTT. The encoded protein is CASSERGTTNQPQHF.